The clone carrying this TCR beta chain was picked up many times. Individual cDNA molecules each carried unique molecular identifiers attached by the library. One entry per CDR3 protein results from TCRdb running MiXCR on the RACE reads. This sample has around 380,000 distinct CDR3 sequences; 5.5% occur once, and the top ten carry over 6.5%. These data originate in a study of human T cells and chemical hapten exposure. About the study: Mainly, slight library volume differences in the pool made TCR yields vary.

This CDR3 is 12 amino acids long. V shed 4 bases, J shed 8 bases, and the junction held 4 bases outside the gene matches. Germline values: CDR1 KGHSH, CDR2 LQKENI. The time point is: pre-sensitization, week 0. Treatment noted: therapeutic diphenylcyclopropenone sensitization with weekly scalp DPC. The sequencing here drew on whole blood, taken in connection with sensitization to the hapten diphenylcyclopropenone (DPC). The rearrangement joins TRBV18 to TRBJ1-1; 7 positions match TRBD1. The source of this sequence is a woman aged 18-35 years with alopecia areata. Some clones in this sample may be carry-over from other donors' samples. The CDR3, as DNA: TGTGCCAGCTCACGGGACAGTAGCGAAGCTTTCTTT. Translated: CASSRDSSEAFF.